This T cell receptor beta chain stems from a study of blood T cell repertoires in COVID-19. Study information: Nucleic acid was either cDNA or gDNA, and it came from T cells, B-cell-depleted T cells, or PBMCs.

Enrolled during active infection, Seattle patients were then followed longitudinally. Per the authors' pipeline: The assay estimated nucleated cells by amplifying reference gene primers. Libraries were prepared by immunoSEQ multiplex PCR; TCRdb keeps only in-frame clonotypes and omits some of them. V and J calls and clone size are given by that table; D and trimming were obtained from the DNA. Found here are a few hundred thousand clones, around 87% of them singletons; the top ten hold around 5%. The V gene end was trimmed by 0 bases and the J gene end by 6 bases; junction bases not matched to a gene: 5. The length of the CDR3 is 15 residues. CDR1 and CDR2 from the germline V gene are KGHSH and LQKENI.

The sequencing input was peripheral blood. The chain carries TRBV18 and TRBJ1-5, with 7 positions matching TRBD1. The source of this sequence is a woman aged 60-70 years with COVID-19, enrolled during active disease. DNA of the CDR3: TGTGCCAGCTCACCACCAGGGGGCCAAATTCAGCCCCAGCATTTT. Translation gives CASSPPGGQIQPQHF.